The entry that follows covers one T cell receptor beta chain sequence. Its antigen is not known. This specimen comes from a study of shared clonotypes between healthy human individuals. The overall study: Per donor, CD8 memory used one plate, CD8 naive used two, CD4 memory used three and CD4 naive used three. Findings and caveats of the study: Clonotypes shared by all four sorted-subset donors had higher generation probabilities than non-shared clonotypes.

Only in-frame clones appear in the TCRdb table, and some are missing; sequencing was by immunoSEQ multiplex PCR. The profile shows roughly 2 million clones, 85% to 95% of them singletons. Naive CD8 cells lacked CD45RO, underwent positive selection for CCR7 and left out terminally differentiated effector memory CD45RA+ cells. Per the germline V gene, CDR1 is SNHLY and CDR2 is FYNNEI. The CDR3 runs 11 residues. V was trimmed by 7 bases and J by 0 bases, leaving 4 bases between them. Sample: naive CD8+ T cells sorted from blood. The receptor's source is a man aged 18 to 29 in good health. The chain couples TRBV2 to TRBJ2-7; D remains unclear. CDR3 in DNA: TGTGCCAGCATCGGCTCCTACGAGCAGTACTTC. Translated, it gives CASIGSYEQYF.